This T cell receptor (beta chain) derives from a study of shared clonotypes between healthy human individuals (dated by TCRdb to 2018 to 2020). Describing the broader study: A few men and a couple of women, aged 18 to 49 years, made up the cohort. For each donor, three plates each were used for CD4 naive and CD4 memory, two plates were used for CD8 naive, and one plate was used for CD8 memory. Different laboratories and diverse techniques were used to prepare libraries and sequence TCR repertoires, to increase sequencing depth and limit assay-specific biases. Leukapheresis yielded between about 0.94 and 9 billion PBMCs per donor. To estimate repertoire size and how much clonotypes are shared between individuals, the study performed deep sequencing of blood TCR repertoires from five healthy adults. The investigation overall reported the following: Approximately 4.8% of naive CD4, around 4% of naive CD8, 2.3% of memory CD4, and 0.4% of memory CD8 clonotypes were shared across a handful of donors. Incomplete sequencing was indicated by rarefaction of sorted-subset datasets, despite the large sequencing depth. Pairwise subsampling indicated that sequencing depth was expected to affect the degree of clonotype sharing among donors. Compared with non-shared clonotypes, clonotypes shared by all four sorted-subset donors had higher generation probabilities. Larger estimated clonotype richness was generally found for naive subsets than for memory subsets. Because the study included only a small number of donors, the genetic and exposure-history diversity represented was limited. Sampling was limited to blood, and TCR repertoires in tissue likely differ from TCR repertoires in blood.

Donors were healthy HIV-negative adults with no recently reported acute infections or vaccinations. All donors were Caucasian adults living in Nashville, Tennessee, USA. Magnetic negative selection was used to enrich CD4+ T cells, after which naive cells were positively selected on CD45RA and the negative fraction became the memory subset. Blood was obtained by leukapheresis, after which PBMCs were separated by Ficoll-Histopaque density gradient centrifugation and cryopreserved in liquid nitrogen vapor phase. Analytical flow cytometry was used to check the purity and quantity of every magnetically sorted T cell population. From each sorted fraction, genomic DNA was isolated and quantified by UV absorbance on a Nanodrop 2000c. Regarding this clone: Its antigen has not been determined. The input lacks base qualities; no much larger clone sits a single base away.

TCR CDR3 regions were amplified from genomic DNA by multiplex PCR using the deep immunoSEQ assay. Extracted genomic DNA from each cell subset was spread evenly across all wells of several immunoSEQ 96-well plates, with each plate serving as a replicate. Each replicate PCR for sorted subsets received about 220 ng genomic DNA, equal to some 32,000 T cell genomes. Purified libraries were measured with a Qubit 3.0 fluorometer, size-checked on a Bioanalyzer 2100, and measured again with the KAPA Library Quantification kit. Every immunoSEQ 96-well plate was sequenced on a dedicated single-read 150-cycle Illumina NextSeq 550 flow cell. The paper's data handling went like this. Because the immunoSEQ output included only junctional sequences and no quality scores, the filtering could not be the same as the filtering used for full-length reads. To assign V/J genes and CDR3, sequences were annotated against IMGT germline references using PyIR, a Python wrapper for IgBLAST v1.9. Any read was removed if the V/J assignment was weak (E-value above 1e-6), the CDR3 was missing, or the read contained stop codons, out-of-frame junctions, or ambiguous translated residues. V3J clonotypes were defined as sequences sharing an identical inferred V gene, J gene, and CDR3 amino acid sequence. Percentage overlap between repertoires was calculated by dividing the number of shared unique clonotypes by the size of the smaller repertoire. Richness of each repertoire was evaluated using RTK rarefaction, the Chao1 estimator, and Recon v2.1 estimates of unobserved clonotypes. For all TCRbeta clonotypes obtained by the gDNA method from a handful of donors, generation probabilities were computed with OLGA. In its TCRdb copy, this immuneACCESS table keeps in-frame sequences only and misses some clones. Where compared with another copy, unresolved V genes explain less than half of these, and the others have no known cause. That table is the source of V, J and clone size, and D and trimming were worked out from the DNA. This sample lists roughly 640,000 clones; 95% to 98% were detected once. Around 0.06% of the sample comes from the top ten.

The CDR3 spans 14 residues, from the cysteine through the phenylalanine. Only the CDR3 DNA stays, 42 bases, in frame from base 1. CDR1 and CDR2, per the germline V gene, are MDHEN and SYDVKM. Trimmed from V: 7 bases; trimmed from J: 5 bases; junction bases lacking a gene match: 4. What was sequenced was naive CD4+ T cells sorted from blood. According to the study, the label for this sample's cell subset or site signals: CD45RA+ positively selected. The origin of this receptor is a woman between 25 and 40 years old in good health. Rearrangement joined TRBV28 to TRBJ2-2; 10 middle bases align to TRBD1. This receptor has the CDR3 CASTRDRGTGELFF. The bases are TGTGCCAGCACCCGGGACAGGGGAACCGGGGAGCTGTTTTTT.